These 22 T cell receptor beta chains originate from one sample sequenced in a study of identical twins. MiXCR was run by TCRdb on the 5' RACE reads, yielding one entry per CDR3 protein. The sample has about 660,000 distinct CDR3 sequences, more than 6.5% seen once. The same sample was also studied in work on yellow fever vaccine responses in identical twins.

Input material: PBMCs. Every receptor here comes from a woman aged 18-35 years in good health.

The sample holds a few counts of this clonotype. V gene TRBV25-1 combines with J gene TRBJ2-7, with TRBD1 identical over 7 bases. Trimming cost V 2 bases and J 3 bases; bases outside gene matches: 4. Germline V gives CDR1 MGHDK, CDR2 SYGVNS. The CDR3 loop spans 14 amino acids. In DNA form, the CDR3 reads TGTGCCAGCAGTGAACCGGACAGGCACTACGAGCAGTACTTC. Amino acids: CASSEPDRHYEQYF.

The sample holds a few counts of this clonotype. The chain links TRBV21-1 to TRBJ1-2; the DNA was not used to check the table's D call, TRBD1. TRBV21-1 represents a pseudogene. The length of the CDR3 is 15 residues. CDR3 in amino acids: CASTAGTGGNYGYTF. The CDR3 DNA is TGTGCCAGCACCGCAGGGACAGGGGGTAACTATGGCTACACCTTC.

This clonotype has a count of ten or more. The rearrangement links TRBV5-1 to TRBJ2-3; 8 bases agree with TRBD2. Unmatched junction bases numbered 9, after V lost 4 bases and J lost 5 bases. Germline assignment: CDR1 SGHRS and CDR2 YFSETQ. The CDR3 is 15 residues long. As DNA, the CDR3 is TGCGCCAGCAGCGTCGGGACTAGTCTTAAAGATACGCAGTATTTT. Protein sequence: CASSVGTSLKDTQYF.

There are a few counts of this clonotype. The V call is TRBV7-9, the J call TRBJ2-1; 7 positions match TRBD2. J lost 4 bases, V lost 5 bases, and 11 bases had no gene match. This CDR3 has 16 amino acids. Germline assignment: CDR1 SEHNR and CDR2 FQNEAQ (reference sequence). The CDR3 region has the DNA TGTGCCAGCAGCACGGCACTAGCGTCTCCTTACAATGAGCAGTTCTTC. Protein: CASSTALASPYNEQFF.

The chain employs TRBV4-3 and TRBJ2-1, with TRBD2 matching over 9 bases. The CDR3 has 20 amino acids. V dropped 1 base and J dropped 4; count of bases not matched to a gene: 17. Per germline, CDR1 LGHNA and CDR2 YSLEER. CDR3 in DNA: TGCGCCAGCAGCCAAGTTCTGAGTGTGGTAGCGGGAGTCTTTTACAATGAGCAGTTCTTC. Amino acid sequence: CASSQVLSVVAGVFYNEQFF.

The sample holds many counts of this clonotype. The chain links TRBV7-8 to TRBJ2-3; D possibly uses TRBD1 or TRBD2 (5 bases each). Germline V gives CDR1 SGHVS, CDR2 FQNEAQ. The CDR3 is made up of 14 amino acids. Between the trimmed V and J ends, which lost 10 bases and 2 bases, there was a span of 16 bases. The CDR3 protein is CATLRDVVTDTQYF. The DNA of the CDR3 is TGTGCCACCCTCCGGGACGTAGTCACAGATACGCAGTATTTT.

Here the CDR3 DNA reads TGTGCCAGCAGTCACCAGGGCAATGAGCAGTTCTTC. It yields the protein CASSHQGNEQFF. The chain is built from TRBV12-3 or TRBV12-4 and TRBJ2-1; D is perhaps TRBD1 (5 bases). The length of the CDR3 is 12 residues. Trimming took 5 bases from V and 6 from J, leaving 8 bases between them.

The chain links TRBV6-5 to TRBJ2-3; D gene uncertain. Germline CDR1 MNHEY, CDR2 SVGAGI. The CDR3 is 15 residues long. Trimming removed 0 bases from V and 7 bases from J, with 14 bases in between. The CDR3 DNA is TGTGCCAGCAGTTACTCGAAGGACCAGTGGTATACGCAGTATTTT. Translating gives CASSYSKDQWYTQYF.

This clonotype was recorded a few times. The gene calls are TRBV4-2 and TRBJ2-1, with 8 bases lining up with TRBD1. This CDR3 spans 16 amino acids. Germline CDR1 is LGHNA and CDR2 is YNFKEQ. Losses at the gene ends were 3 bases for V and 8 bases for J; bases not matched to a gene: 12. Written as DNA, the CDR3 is TGTGCCAGCAGCCATACAGGGGGAGTTGGTAAGGATGAGCAGTTCTTC. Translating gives CASSHTGGVGKDEQFF.

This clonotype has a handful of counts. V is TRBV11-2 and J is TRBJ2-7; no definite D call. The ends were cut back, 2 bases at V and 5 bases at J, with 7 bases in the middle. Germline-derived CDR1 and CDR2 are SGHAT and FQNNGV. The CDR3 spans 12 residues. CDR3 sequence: CASSLTTDEQYF. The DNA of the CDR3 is TGTGCCAGCAGCTTAACAACGGACGAGCAGTACTTC.

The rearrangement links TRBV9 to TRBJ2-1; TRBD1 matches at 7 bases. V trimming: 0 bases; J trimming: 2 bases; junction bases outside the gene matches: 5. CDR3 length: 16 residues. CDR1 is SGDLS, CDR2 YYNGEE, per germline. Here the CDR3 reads CASSVGGTAAYNEQFF. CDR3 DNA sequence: TGTGCCAGCAGCGTAGGAGGGACAGCCGCCTACAATGAGCAGTTCTTC.

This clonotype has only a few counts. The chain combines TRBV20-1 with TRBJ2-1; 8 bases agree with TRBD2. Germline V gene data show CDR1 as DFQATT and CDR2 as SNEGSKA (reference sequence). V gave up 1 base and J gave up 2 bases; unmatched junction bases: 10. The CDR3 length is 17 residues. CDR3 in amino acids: CSARVETSGQTYNEQFF. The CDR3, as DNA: TGCAGTGCTAGAGTAGAAACTAGCGGACAAACCTACAATGAGCAGTTCTTC.

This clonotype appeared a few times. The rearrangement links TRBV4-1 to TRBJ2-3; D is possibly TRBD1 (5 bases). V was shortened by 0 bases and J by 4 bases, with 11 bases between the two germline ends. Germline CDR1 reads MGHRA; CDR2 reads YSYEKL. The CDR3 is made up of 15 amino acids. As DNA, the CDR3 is TGCGCCAGCAGCCAAGAGGGCAGGGATCCAGATACGCAGTATTTT. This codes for CASSQEGRDPDTQYF.

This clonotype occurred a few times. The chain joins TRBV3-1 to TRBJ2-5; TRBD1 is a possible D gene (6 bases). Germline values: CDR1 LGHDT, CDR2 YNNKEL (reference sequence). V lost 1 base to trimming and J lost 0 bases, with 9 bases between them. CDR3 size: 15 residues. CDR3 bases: TGTGCCAGCAGCCAAGCGGGACAAGACCAAGAGACCCAGTACTTC. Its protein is CASSQAGQDQETQYF.

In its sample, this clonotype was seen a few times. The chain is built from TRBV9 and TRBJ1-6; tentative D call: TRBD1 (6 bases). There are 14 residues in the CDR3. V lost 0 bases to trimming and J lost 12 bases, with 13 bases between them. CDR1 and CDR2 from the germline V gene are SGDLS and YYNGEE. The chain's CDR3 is CASSVGGGVGPLHF. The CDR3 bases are TGTGCCAGCAGCGTAGGCGGGGGCGTAGGACCCCTCCACTTT.

The CDR3 spells CASPAGLSTDTQYF. The CDR3 DNA reads TGTGCCAGTCCAGCGGGACTTAGCACAGATACGCAGTATTTT. The J gene is TRBJ2-3, the V gene TRBV25-1; 7 nucleotides match TRBD2. This CDR3 is 14 amino acids long. Germline V CDR1 and CDR2: MGHDK, SYGVNS. Unmatched junction bases numbered 6, after V lost 9 bases and J lost 0 bases.

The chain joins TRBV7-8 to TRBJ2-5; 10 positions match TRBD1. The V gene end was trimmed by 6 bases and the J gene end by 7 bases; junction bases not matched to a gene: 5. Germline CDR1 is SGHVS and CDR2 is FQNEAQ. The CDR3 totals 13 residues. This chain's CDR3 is CASRAGQGGTQYF. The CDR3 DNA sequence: TGTGCCAGCAGAGCCGGACAGGGGGGGACCCAGTACTTC.

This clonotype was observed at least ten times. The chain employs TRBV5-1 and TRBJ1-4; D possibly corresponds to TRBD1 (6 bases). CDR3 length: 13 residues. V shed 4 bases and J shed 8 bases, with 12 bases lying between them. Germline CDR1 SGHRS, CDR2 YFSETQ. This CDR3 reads CASSLLTGEKLFF. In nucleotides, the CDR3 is TGCGCCAGCAGCCTATTGACAGGAGAAAAACTGTTTTTT.

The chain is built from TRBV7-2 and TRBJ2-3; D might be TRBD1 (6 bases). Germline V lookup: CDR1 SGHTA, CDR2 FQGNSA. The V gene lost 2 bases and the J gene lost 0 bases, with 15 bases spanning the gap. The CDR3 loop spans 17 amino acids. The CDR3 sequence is CASSLTRDRTSTDTQYF. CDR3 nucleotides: TGTGCCAGCAGCTTAACGAGAGACAGGACTAGCACAGATACGCAGTATTTT.

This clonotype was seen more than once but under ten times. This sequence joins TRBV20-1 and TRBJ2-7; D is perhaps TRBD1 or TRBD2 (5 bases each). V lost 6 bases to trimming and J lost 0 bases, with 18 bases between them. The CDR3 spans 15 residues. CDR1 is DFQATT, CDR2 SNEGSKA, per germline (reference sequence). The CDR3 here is CSAEGQLTFSYEQYF. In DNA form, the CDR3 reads TGCAGTGCAGAGGGGCAGCTGACCTTCTCCTACGAGCAGTACTTC.

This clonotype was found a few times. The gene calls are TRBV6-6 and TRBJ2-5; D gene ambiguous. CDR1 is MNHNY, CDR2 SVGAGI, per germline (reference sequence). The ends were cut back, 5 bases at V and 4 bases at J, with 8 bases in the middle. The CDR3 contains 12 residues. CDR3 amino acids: CASSGFGETQYF. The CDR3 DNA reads TGTGCCAGCAGTGGATTCGGAGAGACCCAGTACTTC.

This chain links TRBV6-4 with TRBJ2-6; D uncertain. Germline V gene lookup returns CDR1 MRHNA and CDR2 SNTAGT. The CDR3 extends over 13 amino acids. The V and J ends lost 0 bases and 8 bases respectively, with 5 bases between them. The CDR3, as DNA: TGTGCCAGCAGTGACTCGGAGTCCAACGTCCTGACTTTC. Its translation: CASSDSESNVLTF.